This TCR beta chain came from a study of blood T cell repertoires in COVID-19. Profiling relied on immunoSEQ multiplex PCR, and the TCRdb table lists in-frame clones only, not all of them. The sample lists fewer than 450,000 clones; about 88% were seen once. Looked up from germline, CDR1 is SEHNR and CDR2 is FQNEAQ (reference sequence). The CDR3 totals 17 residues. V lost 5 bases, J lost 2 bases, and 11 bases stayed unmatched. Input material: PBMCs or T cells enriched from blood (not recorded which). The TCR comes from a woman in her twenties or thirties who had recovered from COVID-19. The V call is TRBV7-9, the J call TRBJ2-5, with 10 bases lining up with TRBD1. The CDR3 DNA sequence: TGTGCCAGCAGCCCTGGACAGGGGGTCCCCTCTCAAGAGACCCAGTACTTC. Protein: CASSPGQGVPSQETQYF.